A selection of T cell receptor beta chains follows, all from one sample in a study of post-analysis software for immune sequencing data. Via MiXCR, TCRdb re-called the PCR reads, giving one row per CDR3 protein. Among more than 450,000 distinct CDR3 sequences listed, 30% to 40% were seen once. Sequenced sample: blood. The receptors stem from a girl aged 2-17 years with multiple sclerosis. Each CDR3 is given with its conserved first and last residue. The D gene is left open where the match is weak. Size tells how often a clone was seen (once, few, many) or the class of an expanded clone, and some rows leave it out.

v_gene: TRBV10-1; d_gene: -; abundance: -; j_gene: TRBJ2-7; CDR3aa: CASSDQGLEQYF; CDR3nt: TGCGCCAGCAGTGACCAGGGGCTCGAGCAGTACTTC
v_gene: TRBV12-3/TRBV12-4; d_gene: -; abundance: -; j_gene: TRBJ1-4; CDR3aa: CASSRHPNEKLFF; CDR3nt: TGTGCCAGCAGCCGACACCCTAATGAAAAACTGTTTTTT
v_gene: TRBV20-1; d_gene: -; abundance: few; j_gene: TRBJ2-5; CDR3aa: CSARVPRKETQYF; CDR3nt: TGCAGTGCTAGAGTGCCTAGAAAAGAGACCCAGTACTTC
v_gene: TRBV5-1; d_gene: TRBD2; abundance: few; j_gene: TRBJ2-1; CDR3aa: CASSQTTSGGANEQFF; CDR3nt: TGCGCCAGCAGCCAGACGACTAGCGGGGGGGCCAATGAGCAGTTCTTC
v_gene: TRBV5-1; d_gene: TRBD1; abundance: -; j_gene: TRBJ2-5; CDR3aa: CASKTQGTSYQETQYF; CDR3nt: TGCGCCAGTAAGACACAGGGGACCTCGTACCAAGAGACCCAGTACTTC
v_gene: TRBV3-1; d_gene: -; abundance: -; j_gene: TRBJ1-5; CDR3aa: CASSHRAGPQHF; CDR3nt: TGTGCCAGCAGCCACCGAGCTGGGCCCCAGCATTTT
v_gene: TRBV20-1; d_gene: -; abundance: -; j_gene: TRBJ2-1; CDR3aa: CSARDFRGADNEQFF; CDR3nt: TGCAGTGCTAGAGATTTCCGGGGGGCCGACAATGAGCAGTTCTTC
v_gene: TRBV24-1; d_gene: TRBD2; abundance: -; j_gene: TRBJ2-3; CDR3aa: CATSGASGATDTQYF; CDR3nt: TGTGCCACCAGTGGGGCTAGCGGGGCCACAGATACGCAGTATTTT
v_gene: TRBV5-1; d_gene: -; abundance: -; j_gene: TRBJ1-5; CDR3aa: CASSEGPGQPQHF; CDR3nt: TGCGCCAGCAGCGAGGGACCGGGCCAGCCCCAGCATTTT
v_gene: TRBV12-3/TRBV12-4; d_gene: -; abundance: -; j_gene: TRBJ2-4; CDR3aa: CASSLAQGGYIQYF; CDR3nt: TGTGCCAGCAGTTTAGCCCAGGGGGGATACATTCAGTACTTC
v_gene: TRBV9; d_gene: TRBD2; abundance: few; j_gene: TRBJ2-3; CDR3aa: CASSVGTSGGDTQYF; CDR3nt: TGTGCCAGCAGCGTAGGGACTAGCGGGGGAGATACGCAGTATTTT
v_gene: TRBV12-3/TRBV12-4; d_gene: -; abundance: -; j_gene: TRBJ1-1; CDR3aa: CASSLRERRAFF; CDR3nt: TGTGCCAGCAGTTTACGGGAACGTAGAGCTTTCTTT
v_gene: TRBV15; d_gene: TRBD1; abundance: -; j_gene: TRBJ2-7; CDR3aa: CATRQGTSYEQYF; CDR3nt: TGTGCCACCCGACAGGGAACCTCGTACGAGCAGTACTTC
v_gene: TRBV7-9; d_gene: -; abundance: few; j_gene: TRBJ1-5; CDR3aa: CASSSEGLASNQPQHF; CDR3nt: TGTGCCAGCAGCTCGGAGGGGCTGGCGAGCAATCAGCCCCAGCATTTT
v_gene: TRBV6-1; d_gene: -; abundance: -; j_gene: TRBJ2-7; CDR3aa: CASSEGPLAAYEQYF; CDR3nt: TGTGCCAGCAGTGAAGGCCCTCTTGCCGCGTACGAGCAGTACTTC
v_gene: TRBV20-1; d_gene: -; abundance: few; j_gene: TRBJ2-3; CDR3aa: CSASWQEGGPDTQYF; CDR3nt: TGCAGTGCTAGTTGGCAGGAGGGTGGGCCAGATACGCAGTATTTT
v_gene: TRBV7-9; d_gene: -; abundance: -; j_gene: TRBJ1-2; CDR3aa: CASSSREGWKGYTF; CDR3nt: TGTGCCAGCAGCTCCAGAGAGGGGTGGAAGGGCTACACCTTC
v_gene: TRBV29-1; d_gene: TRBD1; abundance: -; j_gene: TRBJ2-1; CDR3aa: CSVERDRGRNEQFF; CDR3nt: TGCAGCGTAGAACGGGACAGGGGTCGCAATGAGCAGTTCTTC
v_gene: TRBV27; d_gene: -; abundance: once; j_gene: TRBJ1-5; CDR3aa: CASSAGADNQPQHF; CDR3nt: TGTGCCAGCAGTGCGGGGGCGGACAATCAGCCCCAGCATTTT
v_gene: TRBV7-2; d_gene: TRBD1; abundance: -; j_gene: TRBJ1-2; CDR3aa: CASSLAKGQGYGYTF; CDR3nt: TGTGCCAGCAGCTTAGCGAAGGGACAGGGTTACGGCTACACCTTC
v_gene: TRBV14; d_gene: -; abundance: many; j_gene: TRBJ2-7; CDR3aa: CASSQDSVYEQYF; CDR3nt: TGTGCCAGCAGCCAAGACTCAGTCTACGAGCAGTACTTC
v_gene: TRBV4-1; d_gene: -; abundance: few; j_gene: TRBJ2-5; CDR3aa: CASALGVVETQYF; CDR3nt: TGCGCCAGCGCCCTAGGGGTAGTGGAGACCCAGTACTTC
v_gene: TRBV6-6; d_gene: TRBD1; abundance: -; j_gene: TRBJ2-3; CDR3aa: CASSHTGDDTQYF; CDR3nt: TGTGCCAGCAGCCACACAGGGGACGATACGCAGTATTTT
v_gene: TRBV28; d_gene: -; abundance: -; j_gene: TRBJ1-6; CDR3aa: CASSRIISSYNSPLHF; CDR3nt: TGTGCCAGCAGTCGAATCATTAGCTCCTATAATTCACCCCTCCACTTT
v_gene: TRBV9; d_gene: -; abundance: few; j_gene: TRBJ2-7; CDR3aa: CASSTGTASYEQYF; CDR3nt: TGTGCCAGCAGTACCGGGACGGCATCCTACGAGCAGTACTTC
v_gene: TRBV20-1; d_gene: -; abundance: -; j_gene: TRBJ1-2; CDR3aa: CSAREPTPDRIRYGYTF; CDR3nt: TGCAGTGCTAGAGAACCTACACCGGACAGAATTCGCTATGGCTACACCTTC
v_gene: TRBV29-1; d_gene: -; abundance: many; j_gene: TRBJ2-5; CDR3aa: CSVSSVQETQYF; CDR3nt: TGCAGCGTGTCTAGCGTACAAGAGACCCAGTACTTC
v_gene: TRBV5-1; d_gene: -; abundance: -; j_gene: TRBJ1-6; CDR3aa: CASSLESAFNNSPLHF; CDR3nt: TGCGCCAGCAGCTTGGAGTCGGCATTCAATAATTCACCCCTCCACTTT
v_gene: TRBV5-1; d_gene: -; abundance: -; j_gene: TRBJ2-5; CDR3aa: CASSSGARETQYF; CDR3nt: TGCGCCAGCAGTTCCGGGGCCCGGGAGACCCAGTACTTC
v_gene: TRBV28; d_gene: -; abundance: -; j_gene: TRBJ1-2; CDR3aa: CASSLLSGPYGYTF; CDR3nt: TGTGCCAGCAGTTTATTGTCGGGCCCCTATGGCTACACCTTC
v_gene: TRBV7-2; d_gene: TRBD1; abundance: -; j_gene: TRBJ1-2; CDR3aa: CASSRTGQGNYGYTF; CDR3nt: TGTGCCAGCAGCCGGACCGGACAGGGGAACTATGGCTACACCTTC
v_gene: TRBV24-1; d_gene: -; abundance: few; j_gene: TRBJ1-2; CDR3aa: CATSDSTVLNQGDGYTF; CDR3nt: TGTGCCACCAGTGATTCCACAGTCCTCAATCAGGGAGATGGCTACACCTTC
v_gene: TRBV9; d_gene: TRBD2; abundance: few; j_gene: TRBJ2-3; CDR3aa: CASSVAASGGEDTQYF; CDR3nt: TGTGCCAGCAGCGTAGCGGCTAGCGGGGGGGAAGATACGCAGTATTTT
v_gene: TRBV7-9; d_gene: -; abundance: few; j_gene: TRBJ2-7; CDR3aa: CASSGSAAPYEQYF; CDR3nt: TGTGCCAGCAGCGGATCGGCGGCTCCCTACGAGCAGTACTTC
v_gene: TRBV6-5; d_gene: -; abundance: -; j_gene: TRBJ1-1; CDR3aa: CASRTKKYTEAFF; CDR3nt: TGTGCCAGCCGGACGAAGAAGTACACTGAAGCTTTCTTT
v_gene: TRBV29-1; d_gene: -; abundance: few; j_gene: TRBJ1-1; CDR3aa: CSVKRDTHEAFF; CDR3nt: TGCAGCGTAAAACGGGACACCCATGAAGCTTTCTTT
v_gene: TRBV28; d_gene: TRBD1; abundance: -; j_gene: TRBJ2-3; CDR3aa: CASSSGQGLTDTQYF; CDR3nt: TGTGCCAGCAGTTCAGGACAGGGGTTGACAGATACGCAGTATTTT
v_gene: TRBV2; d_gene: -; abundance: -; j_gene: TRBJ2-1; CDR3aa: CASSESWTKSNEQFF; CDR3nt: TGTGCCAGCAGTGAATCCTGGACTAAGTCAAATGAGCAGTTCTTC
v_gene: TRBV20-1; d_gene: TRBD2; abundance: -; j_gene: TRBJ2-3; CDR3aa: CSAGRTSGGVATDTQYF; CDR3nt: TGCAGTGCTGGAAGGACTAGCGGGGGGGTCGCCACAGATACGCAGTATTTT
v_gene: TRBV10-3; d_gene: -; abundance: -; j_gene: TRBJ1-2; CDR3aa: CAVSERGNGYTF; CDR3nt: TGTGCCGTCAGTGAGCGGGGGAATGGCTACACCTTC